Below, 3 T cell receptor beta chains from the same sample are listed, as sequenced in a study of cytomegalovirus exposure and HLA in healthy donors. Sequencing was performed with immunoSEQ multiplex PCR; in TCRdb, only in-frame clones are kept and a portion is missing. This sample has more than 150,000 clones; around nine tenths occur once, and the top ten carry about 2.7%. The sequenced sample was PBMCs. Source of these receptors: a man aged 18 to 35 in good health and CMV-seronegative.

The chain is built from TRBV19 and TRBJ1-2; TRBD1 matches at 7 bases. The CDR3 runs to 15 residues. The germline V gene encodes CDR1 LNHDA and CDR2 SQIVND (reference sequence). V lost 5 bases, J lost 7 bases, and 13 bases stayed unmatched. The CDR3 spells CASSVPNEDRVGYTF. Here the CDR3 DNA reads TGTGCCAGTAGTGTCCCTAATGAAGACAGGGTTGGCTACACCTTC.

The chain employs TRBV4-2 and TRBJ2-7; D gene uncertain. Trimming removed 0 bases from V and 2 bases from J, with 8 bases in between. The germline CDR1 and CDR2 sequences are LGHNA and YNFKEQ. The CDR3 is 14 amino acids. The CDR3 nucleotides read TGTGCCAGCAGCCAAGATCTAGGCCCCTACGAGCAGTACTTC. Protein: CASSQDLGPYEQYF.

V and J are TRBV27 and TRBJ2-5, with D possibly matching TRBD1 (5 bases). Per the germline V gene, CDR1 is MNHEY and CDR2 is SMNVEV (reference sequence). V lost 2 bases, J lost 5 bases, and 12 bases lay in between. The CDR3 covers 14 residues. The CDR3 region has the DNA TGTGCCAGCAGTTTAACGCAGGGCCGGGAGACCCAGTACTTC. Translation: CASSLTQGRETQYF.